This T cell receptor (beta chain) derives from a study of T-cell memory formation after mild COVID-19. MiXCR, applied by TCRdb to the 5' RACE reads, yields one record per CDR3 protein. The repertoire includes around 340,000 distinct CDR3 sequences, more than 20% of them detected once, and approximately 13% sits in the top ten. A few counts support this clonotype. Trimming removed 4 bases from V and 3 bases from J, with 10 bases in between. Germline-derived CDR1 and CDR2 are SGDLS and YYNGEE. The CDR3 is 14 amino acids. The specimen sequenced was PBMCs or a T cell subset sorted from them (not recorded which). The chain links TRBV9 to TRBJ2-2; D gene unclear. The origin of this receptor is an adult woman who had mild COVID-19 (a few samples of this study predate the infection). Cell type and time point are not known. CDR3 in amino acids: CASSSRPDTGELFF. In nucleotides, the CDR3 is TGTGCCAGCAGCTCGAGGCCCGACACCGGGGAGCTGTTTTTT.